The next 21 T cell receptor beta chains were all read from a single sample in a study of T cell responses to AZD1222 COVID-19 vaccine. TCRdb keeps only in-frame clones here, not all; method: immunoSEQ multiplex PCR. The sample lists approximately 150,000 clones, around 90% occurring once. Here the sequenced sample was peripheral blood, taken on day 0 of AZD1222 vaccination. Source of these receptors: an adult in good health.

This chain links TRBV19 with TRBJ1-4; possible D gene TRBD1, 5 bases. V was trimmed by 7 bases and J by 8 bases, leaving 14 bases between them. The CDR3 spans 13 residues. Germline CDR1 is LNHDA and CDR2 is SQIVND (reference sequence). CDR3 sequence: CASNFRDEEKLFF. DNA of the CDR3: TGTGCCAGTAACTTCAGGGACGAGGAAAAACTGTTTTTT.

The chain is built from TRBV5-1 and TRBJ2-5, with unresolved D. V gave up 0 bases and J gave up 1 base, with 7 bases separating them. Germline loops: CDR1 SGHRS, CDR2 YFSETQ. The CDR3 is 14 residues long. The CDR3 region is CASSLGTFQETQYF. The DNA of the CDR3 is TGCGCCAGCAGCTTGGGGACCTTCCAAGAGACCCAGTACTTC.

This rearrangement joins TRBV19 to TRBJ2-5, with 8 nucleotides matching TRBD2. J lost 1 base, V lost 7 bases, and 5 bases had no gene match. This CDR3 comprises 14 residues. Germline CDR1 LNHDA, CDR2 SQIVND (reference sequence). The CDR3, as DNA: TGTGCCAGTACTAAGGCGGGAGGCCAAGAGACCCAGTACTTC. Amino acids: CASTKAGGQETQYF.

The V call is TRBV6-2 or TRBV6-3, the J call TRBJ2-7; TRBD2 matches at 9 bases. J gave up 2 bases and V 4 bases, and 21 bases lay outside the gene matches. This CDR3 is 20 amino acids long. The germline gives CDR1 MNHEY, CDR2 SVGEGT. The CDR3 nucleotides are TGTGCCAGCAGTTCGGTACTCCGGGACAGTACTAGCGGGCGGACCTACGAGCAGTACTTC. Its translation: CASSSVLRDSTSGRTYEQYF.

The rearrangement links TRBV6-5 to TRBJ2-5; TRBD2 aligns across 7 bases. The junction had 12 bases not matched to a gene; V was cut back by 7 bases and J by 7 bases. This CDR3 contains 14 residues. The germline CDR1 and CDR2 sequences are MNHEY and SVGAGI. CDR3 loop: CASTRDYLSGTQYF. In DNA, the CDR3 is TGTGCCAGCACCCGGGACTACCTCAGCGGGACCCAGTACTTC.

The rearrangement links TRBV29-1 to TRBJ2-5; no definite D call. The germline gives CDR1 SQVTM, CDR2 ANQGSEA. This CDR3 region has 12 residues. As DNA, the CDR3 is TGCAGTCAAACCAGAGGACAAGAGACCCAGTACTTC. It codes for CSQTRGQETQYF.

The rearrangement joins TRBV15 to TRBJ1-1; D is unclear. Germline V gives CDR1 LNHNV, CDR2 YYDKDF (reference sequence). V was trimmed by 3 bases and J by 1 base, leaving 9 bases between them. The CDR3 is 14 residues long. CDR3 in amino acids: CATSRGGPNTEAFF. DNA of the CDR3: TGTGCCACCAGCAGGGGCGGCCCGAACACTGAAGCTTTCTTT.

This clone was found a few times. J is TRBJ2-7 and V is TRBV6-1, with unresolved D. The CDR3 length is 17 residues. V was pared by 1 base and J by 1 base, with 17 bases between. Germline-derived CDR1 and CDR2 are MNHNS and SASEGT. CDR3 protein: CASSEVRSRGESYEQYF. The CDR3 DNA sequence: TGTGCCAGCAGTGAAGTGAGAAGTCGCGGTGAATCCTACGAGCAGTACTTC.

This chain joins TRBV6-6 and TRBJ2-1; 7 bases are a match to TRBD2. The J segment lost 0 bases and the V segment lost 5 bases, leaving 13 bases of the junction unmatched. Germline V gives CDR1 MNHNY, CDR2 SVGAGI (reference sequence). CDR3 length: 18 amino acids. The CDR3: CASSRAPTSASSYNEQFF. CDR3 DNA sequence: TGTGCCAGCAGTCGCGCCCCCACTAGCGCGAGCTCCTACAATGAGCAGTTCTTC.

The V and J genes are TRBV3-1 (or the pseudogene TRBV3-2) and TRBJ2-7, with 15 bases that match TRBD2. The junction had 0 bases not matched to a gene; V was cut back by 3 bases and J by 3 bases. Germline CDR1 LGHDT, CDR2 YNNKEL (reference sequence). The CDR3 has 15 amino acids. CDR3 DNA: TGTGCCAGCAGCCAGGGACTAGCGGGAGGCTACGAGCAGTACTTC. Translated, it gives CASSQGLAGGYEQYF.

The chain is built from TRBV5-1 and TRBJ1-5; D is unclear. The V end lost 0 bases, the J end lost 2 bases, and 9 bases lay between the germline ends. This CDR3 spans 15 amino acids. Germline V gives CDR1 SGHRS, CDR2 YFSETQ. CDR3 in amino acids: CASSLAADGNQPQHF. The CDR3 DNA reads as TGCGCCAGCAGCTTGGCCGCGGATGGCAATCAGCCCCAGCATTTT.

The sample holds one count of this clone. This chain connects TRBV3-1 (or the pseudogene TRBV3-2) to TRBJ1-6, with D uncertain. The V end lost 5 bases, the J end lost 6 bases, and 5 bases lay between the germline ends. From germline, CDR1 is LGHDT and CDR2 YNNKEL (reference sequence). The CDR3 loop spans 12 amino acids. The CDR3 sequence: CASSRSNSPLHF. For the CDR3, the DNA is TGTGCCAGCAGCAGGTCTAATTCACCCCTCCACTTT.

The genes are TRBV2 and TRBJ2-3; a weak D match, TRBD2 (6 bases). Germline V gives CDR1 SNHLY, CDR2 FYNNEI. The V end was cut by 7 bases, the J end by 8 bases, with 13 bases between. The CDR3 has 12 residues. CDR3 in amino acids: CASKSGPGTQYF. For the CDR3, the DNA is TGTGCCAGCAAAAGCGGGCCGGGTACGCAGTATTTT.

The chain links TRBV7-8 to TRBJ1-5; a possible D gene is TRBD1 (6 bases). This CDR3 spans 16 amino acids. V was trimmed by 3 bases and J by 0 bases, leaving 12 bases between them. In germline, CDR1 is SGHVS, CDR2 FQNEAQ. The CDR3, as DNA: TGTGCCAGCAGCTTCGGCGGGGGCTATAGCAATCAGCCCCAGCATTTT. As protein: CASSFGGGYSNQPQHF. Supplemented by reference TRBV7-8 and TRBJ1-5, the full variable domain reads GAGVSQSPRYKVAKRGQDVALRCDPISGHVSLFWYQQALGQGPEFLTYFQNEAQLDKSGLPSDRFFAERPEGSVSTLKIQRTQQEDSAVYLCASSFGGGYSNQPQHFGDGTRLSIL.

The V call is TRBV19, the J call TRBJ1-1; 7 nucleotides agree with TRBD1. V gave up 1 base and J gave up 2 bases; unmatched junction bases: 13. The CDR3 is 18 residues long. Per the germline V gene, CDR1 is LNHDA and CDR2 is SQIVND (reference sequence). The CDR3 region is CASSIAAGGRSANTEAFF. The CDR3 DNA reads TGTGCCAGTAGTATAGCGGCAGGGGGACGATCCGCCAACACTGAAGCTTTCTTT.

The chain joins TRBV7-3 to TRBJ1-6; D remains ambiguous. Between the trimmed V and J ends, which lost 5 bases and 3 bases, there was a span of 11 bases. Germline CDR1 and CDR2: SGHTA and FQGTGA. This CDR3 region has 15 residues. CDR3 in amino acids: CASSRLGSYNSPLHF. DNA of the CDR3: TGTGCCAGCAGCCGTCTTGGGAGCTATAATTCACCCCTCCACTTT.

The V gene is TRBV7-2, the J gene TRBJ2-1; unclear D gene. CDR1 and CDR2 (germline): SGHTA, FQGNSA. Deletions cut 5 bases from V and 6 bases from J, with 11 bases between. The CDR3 has 13 residues. This CDR3 reads CASSLRLGNEQFF. CDR3 bases: TGTGCCAGCAGCCTCCGACTGGGCAATGAGCAGTTCTTC.

V gene TRBV5-1 combines with J gene TRBJ2-5; 7 bases fit TRBD1. The CDR3 is made up of 15 amino acids. Per germline, CDR1 SGHRS and CDR2 YFSETQ. V dropped 4 bases and J dropped 4; count of bases not matched to a gene: 10. The CDR3 region has the DNA TGCGCCAGCAGCCGCCGACGACAGGGAAGAGAGACCCAGTACTTC. Protein sequence: CASSRRRQGRETQYF.

The chain carries TRBV5-1 and TRBJ2-3; possible D gene TRBD2, 5 bases. Germline V lookup: CDR1 SGHRS, CDR2 YFSETQ. V was cut by 7 bases and J by 4 bases, with 10 bases left in between. The CDR3 loop spans 12 amino acids. CDR3 DNA: TGCGCCAGCCGGGAAGATGCAGATACGCAGTATTTT. Its protein product is CASREDADTQYF.

The chain combines TRBV7-8 with TRBJ1-5; D is unclear. The V end was cut by 4 bases, the J end by 3 bases, with 19 bases between. Germline lookup yields CDR1 SGHVS and CDR2 FQNEAQ. CDR3 size: 17 residues. This CDR3 is CASSSTPADVHNQPQHF. For the CDR3, the DNA is TGTGCCAGCAGCTCGACTCCGGCGGACGTCCACAATCAGCCCCAGCATTTT.

This CDR3 is CASSSLTGRYGYTF. CDR3 DNA: TGCGCCAGCAGCTCCCTGACAGGGCGCTATGGCTACACCTTC. The chain has TRBV5-1 and TRBJ1-2; TRBD1 agrees at 7 bases. V was clipped by 3 bases and J by 4 bases; unmatched bases: 6. Per the germline V gene, CDR1 is SGHRS and CDR2 is YFSETQ. The CDR3 contains 14 residues.